This paragraph reports one T cell receptor (beta chain). Its target is not known. The primer mix had 60 Vbeta and 13 Jbeta primers. Some clones are missing from TCRdb's copy, which holds only in-frame ones; the method was immunoSEQ multiplex PCR. The sample lists a few hundred thousand clones, roughly 80% occurring once. The source of the sample is a study of cytomegalovirus exposure and HLA in healthy donors. Findings and caveats of the study: Across donors, sequencing depth was assumed by presence/absence analyses to be roughly uniform.

Trimming removed 6 bases from V and 4 bases from J, with 13 bases in between. The length of the CDR3 is 13 residues. Germline values: CDR1 MDHEN, CDR2 SYDVKM. The TCR comes from a man aged 35 to 55 in good health and CMV-seronegative. V and J are TRBV28 and TRBJ2-7; D may be TRBD2 (6 bases). Sequenced material: PBMCs. This CDR3 is CASRGGIAYEQYF. CDR3 bases: TGTGCCAGCAGAGGCGGGATCGCTTACGAGCAGTACTTC.